This entry lists 25 T cell receptor beta chains sequenced from one sample in a study of blood T cell repertoires in COVID-19. Assay used: immunoSEQ multiplex PCR; TCRdb lists only in-frame clones, some missing. The sample contains 300,000 to 350,000 clones, about 86% of which appear only once. The source material was PBMCs or T cells enriched from blood (not recorded which). These receptors came from a woman aged 35 to 49 with acute COVID-19.

The rearrangement links TRBV23-1 to TRBJ2-3, with TRBD1 matching 9 bases. TRBV23-1 counts as an open reading frame of uncertain function. The CDR3 has 15 residues. Trimming removed 6 bases from V and 4 bases from J; junction bases left unmatched: 8. DNA for the CDR3: TGCGCCAGCAGCCCCCGGGACAGGGCGGCAGATACGCAGTATTTT. Encoded protein: CASSPRDRAADTQYF.

This chain joins TRBV5-1 and TRBJ2-2, with a tentative D call TRBD2 (6 bases). V was trimmed by 4 bases and J by 0 bases, leaving 13 bases between them. CDR1 and CDR2 (germline): SGHRS, YFSETQ. The CDR3 sequence is 16 residues long. The CDR3 region is CASSPGRGANTGELFF. As DNA, the CDR3 is TGCGCCAGCAGCCCGGGGCGGGGAGCGAACACCGGGGAGCTGTTTTTT.

This chain joins TRBV4-1 and TRBJ2-1; 11 nucleotides agree with TRBD2. This CDR3 is built from 21 residues. The germline gives CDR1 MGHRA, CDR2 YSYEKL. V was clipped by 0 bases and J by 8 bases; unmatched bases: 21. CDR3 DNA sequence: TGCGCCAGCAGCCAAGATTTAAGGGGTAGCGGGGGGGCCAGGCCCAGCGATGAGCAGTTCTTC. Translating gives CASSQDLRGSGGARPSDEQFF.

A remark on this clone: Other DNA sequences within the sample encode an identical CDR3. The chain uses TRBV4-1 and TRBJ1-1; D unresolved. This CDR3 is built from 13 residues. Germline CDR1 MGHRA, CDR2 YSYEKL. Trimming pared 1 base from V and 4 bases from J, leaving 7 bases between. The CDR3 nucleotides are TGCGCCAGCAGCCAAGTAGGAGGCACTGAAGCTTTCTTT. Residues: CASSQVGGTEAFF.

The V gene is TRBV5-4, the J gene TRBJ2-6, with 7 bases that match TRBD1. This CDR3 region has 17 residues. Germline lookup yields CDR1 SGHNT and CDR2 YYREEE (reference sequence). With 4 bases clipped from V and 4 bases from J, the junction kept 11 bases outside the gene matches. CDR3 coding DNA: TGTGCCAGCAGCCAGGGACAGCACCTTTACGGGGCCAACGTCCTGACTTTC. It codes for CASSQGQHLYGANVLTF.

The CDR3 nucleotides read TGTGCCAGTAGTACCGCGAGGGTTGGGGCCAACGTCCTGACTTTC. This translates into CASSTARVGANVLTF. The genes are TRBV19 and TRBJ2-6, with TRBD2 as a possible D gene (5 bases). V was clipped by 4 bases and J by 3 bases, with 10 bases between them. CDR1 and CDR2 (germline): LNHDA, SQIVND (reference sequence). The CDR3 sequence is 15 residues long.

The genes are TRBV4-2 and TRBJ2-3; TRBD1 might be the D (5 bases). The CDR3 loop spans 16 amino acids. Trimming shortened V by 1 base and J by 0 bases, and 11 bases separated the two germline ends. Germline CDR1 is LGHNA and CDR2 is YNFKEQ. The CDR3 loop is CASSQGSGKSTDTQYF. In DNA, the CDR3 is TGTGCCAGCAGCCAAGGTTCAGGGAAAAGCACAGATACGCAGTATTTT.

The chain couples TRBV5-4 to TRBJ2-1; a weak D match, TRBD2 (6 bases). Looked up from germline, CDR1 is SGHNT and CDR2 is YYREEE (reference sequence). There are 16 residues in the CDR3. Between the trimmed V and J ends, which lost 2 bases and 3 bases, there was a span of 15 bases. The chain's CDR3 is CASSLMAGTLYNEQFF. The CDR3 nucleotides read TGTGCCAGCAGCTTAATGGCGGGGACCCTCTACAATGAGCAGTTCTTC.

The chain has TRBV21-1 and TRBJ1-5; the D call in the table, TRBD1, was not verified against the DNA. TRBV21-1 is annotated as a pseudogene. This CDR3 comprises 15 residues. CDR3 coding DNA: TGTGCCAGGGTAAGACAGGGGATAAACAATCAGCCCCAGCATTTT. Translating gives CARVRQGINNQPQHF.

J is TRBJ2-7 and V is TRBV7-6; 8 positions match TRBD2. This CDR3 contains 16 residues. V lost 5 bases to trimming and J lost 6 bases; unmatched junction nucleotides: 15. Germline V gene data show CDR1 as SGHVS and CDR2 as FNYEAQ. For the CDR3, the DNA is TGTGCCAGCAGCCCAACGGTCCCGGGAGGGCCCTCCGAGCAGTACTTC. As protein: CASSPTVPGGPSEQYF.

The V gene is TRBV9, the J gene TRBJ2-7; perhaps TRBD1 as D (5 bases). V lost 3 bases and J lost 2, with 21 bases in between. Germline values: CDR1 SGDLS, CDR2 YYNGEE. This CDR3 contains 17 residues. This CDR3 is CASSAARPREGAYEQYF. DNA of the CDR3: TGTGCCAGCAGCGCCGCACGTCCCAGGGAAGGCGCCTACGAGCAGTACTTC.

The V gene is TRBV28, the J gene TRBJ1-5; no reliable D call. This CDR3 has 14 residues. The ends were cut back, 4 bases at V and 5 bases at J, with 12 bases in the middle. Germline loops: CDR1 MDHEN, CDR2 SYDVKM. The CDR3 DNA reads as TGTGCCAGCAGTTCACTCGCAGGCTATCAGCCCCAGCATTTT. Its translation is CASSSLAGYQPQHF.

The rearrangement uses TRBV28 and TRBJ1-3; 12 nucleotides align to TRBD1. In germline, CDR1 is MDHEN, CDR2 SYDVKM. The CDR3 is 16 residues long. V trimming: 5 bases; J trimming: 1 base; junction bases outside the gene matches: 3. The CDR3 sequence: CASSPGQGASGNTIYF. The DNA for the CDR3 is TGTGCCAGCAGTCCGGGACAGGGGGCTTCTGGAAACACCATATATTTT.

The genes are TRBV7-9 and TRBJ1-4, with 11 bases aligning to TRBD1. The CDR3 extends over 15 amino acids. Germline CDR1 reads SEHNR; CDR2 reads FQNEAQ (reference sequence). Trimming cost V 6 bases and J 11 bases; bases outside gene matches: 11. DNA for the CDR3: TGTGCCAGCAGTAAGAGGGGACAGGGGGTCACGAAACTGTTTTTT. Translation gives CASSKRGQGVTKLFF.

The chain couples TRBV10-3 to TRBJ1-3; no firm D call. Trimming removed 4 bases from V and 4 bases from J, with 14 bases in between. The germline gives CDR1 ENHRY, CDR2 SYGVKD. The CDR3 is 15 residues long. The CDR3 coding sequence is TGTGCCATCAGTGTAAATCCGGGGTCAGGAAACACCATATATTTT. Its protein is CAISVNPGSGNTIYF.

In its sample, this clone was seen a few times. The V call is TRBV27, the J call TRBJ1-1; the D gene is possibly TRBD1 (6 bases). The CDR3 covers 14 residues. CDR1 is MNHEY, CDR2 SMNVEV, per germline (reference sequence). Trimming cost V 6 bases and J 4 bases, with 15 bases left between them. CDR3: CASRGRGRGTEAFF. The DNA for the CDR3 is TGTGCCAGCAGAGGGAGAGGCAGGGGCACTGAAGCTTTCTTT.

V and J are TRBV20-1 and TRBJ2-1, with TRBD2 as a possible D gene (5 bases). CDR3 size: 14 residues. In germline, CDR1 is DFQATT, CDR2 SNEGSKA (reference sequence). V lost 3 bases and J 5 bases, leaving 14 bases between the germline ends. The CDR3 loop reads CSASWAGRDNEQFF. For the CDR3, the DNA is TGCAGTGCTAGTTGGGCTGGGCGGGACAATGAGCAGTTCTTC.

This chain uses TRBV5-1 with TRBJ1-2; tentative D call: TRBD1 (6 bases). Germline CDR1 and CDR2: SGHRS and YFSETQ. The CDR3 contains 14 residues. Trimming left V 4 bases short and J 2 bases short, with 12 bases between. The CDR3 DNA reads as TGCGCCAGCAGCGAGGACAGCGTGAACTATGGCTACACCTTC. It yields the protein CASSEDSVNYGYTF.

The chain employs TRBV19 and TRBJ1-1; TRBD1 is a possible D gene (5 bases). Trimming stripped 6 bases from V and 0 bases from J, with 14 bases between. The CDR3 sequence is 15 residues long. CDR1 is LNHDA and CDR2 is SQIVND in the germline V gene (reference sequence). CDR3 DNA sequence: TGTGCCAGTAGCCCGTGGGGCCAGCTGAACACTGAAGCTTTCTTT. Amino acid sequence: CASSPWGQLNTEAFF.

This chain joins TRBV7-2 and TRBJ1-3, with 10 bases that match TRBD1. J was trimmed by 1 base and V by 1 base; bases with no gene match: 4. This CDR3 is 17 amino acids long. Germline assignment: CDR1 SGHTA and CDR2 FQGNSA. For the CDR3, the DNA is TGTGCCAGCAGCTTAGGACAGGGGGCCTTATCTGGAAACACCATATATTTT. This encodes CASSLGQGALSGNTIYF.

The chain employs TRBV9 and TRBJ2-1, with 9 bases lining up with TRBD1. The CDR3 is 14 amino acids. J was trimmed by 10 bases and V by 3 bases; bases with no gene match: 8. The germline CDR1 and CDR2 sequences are SGDLS and YYNGEE. The CDR3 sequence: CASSGRPGTGEQFF. The CDR3 nucleotides are TGTGCCAGCAGCGGACGACCCGGGACAGGGGAGCAGTTCTTC.

The rearrangement uses TRBV18 and TRBJ1-5, with a possible D match to TRBD1 (6 bases). V lost 3 bases to trimming and J lost 3 bases, with 9 bases between them. Germline V lookup: CDR1 KGHSH, CDR2 LQKENI. The CDR3 covers 14 residues. CDR3 DNA: TGTGCCAGCTCACCGACAGGAATCAATCAGCCCCAGCATTTT. Translated: CASSPTGINQPQHF.

The J gene is TRBJ1-2, the V gene TRBV2; TRBD1 aligns across 8 bases. Germline CDR1 reads SNHLY; CDR2 reads FYNNEI. CDR3 length: 14 residues. V lost 4 bases and J lost 5; bases outside the gene matches: 6. CDR3 residues: CASSGPGQAYGYTF. As DNA, the CDR3 is TGTGCCAGCAGTGGCCCGGGACAGGCTTATGGCTACACCTTC.

This clone came up a few times. The chain is built from TRBV5-1 and TRBJ1-5, with D tentatively TRBD1 (5 bases). Per the germline V gene, CDR1 is SGHRS and CDR2 is YFSETQ. The CDR3 is made up of 14 amino acids. V lost 4 bases and J lost 5, with 13 bases in between. CDR3 coding DNA: TGCGCCAGCAGCCCGATGGGGGGGGATCAGCCCCAGCATTTT. It encodes CASSPMGGDQPQHF. Full variable domain (rest looked up from reference TRBV5-1 and TRBJ1-5): KAGVTQTPRYLIKTRGQQVTLSCSPISGHRSVSWYQQTPGQGLQFLFEYFSETQRNKGNFPGRFSGRQFSNSRSEMNVSTLELGDSALYLCASSPMGGDQPQHFGDGTRLSIL.

The rearrangement links TRBV18 to TRBJ2-5; 13 nucleotides line up with TRBD2. The CDR3 covers 18 residues. The germline gives CDR1 KGHSH, CDR2 LQKENI. The junction had 11 bases not matched to a gene; V was cut back by 3 bases and J by 4 bases. CDR3 sequence: CASSPRGLAGQGGETQYF. The CDR3 DNA sequence: TGTGCCAGCTCACCTAGGGGACTAGCGGGGCAAGGTGGAGAGACCCAGTACTTC.